These 14 T cell receptor beta chains originate from one sample sequenced in a study of blood T cell repertoires in COVID-19. Clones were sequenced by immunoSEQ multiplex PCR, and TCRdb holds only the in-frame ones, with some missing. The data show 150,000 to 200,000 clones, around four fifths seen once. Sequenced material: peripheral blood. Every receptor here comes from a woman older than 75 with COVID-19, enrolled during active disease.

This clone has a single count. The chain combines TRBV19 with TRBJ2-1, with TRBD1 matching 7 bases. Germline assignment: CDR1 LNHDA and CDR2 SQIVND (reference sequence). The CDR3 is 11 residues long. The V gene end was trimmed by 9 bases and the J gene end by 10 bases; junction bases not matched to a gene: 6. CDR3 sequence (DNA): TGTGCCAGCGCAACAGGGGAGGAGCAGTTCTTC. Protein: CASATGEEQFF. The full variable domain, rest sourced from reference TRBV19 and TRBJ2-1, is DGGITQSPKYLFRKEGQNVTLSCEQNLNHDAMYWYRQDPGQGLRLIYYSQIVNDFQKGDIAEGYSVSREKKESFPLTVTSAQKNPTAFYLCASATGEEQFFGPGTRLTVL.

The rearrangement uses TRBV9 and TRBJ1-1; 9 bases line up with TRBD1. Germline V gene lookup returns CDR1 SGDLS and CDR2 YYNGEE. The CDR3 runs to 15 residues. V was clipped by 1 base and J by 1 base; unmatched bases: 2. The CDR3 spells CASSVRQGGNTEAFF. CDR3 nucleotides: TGTGCCAGCAGCGTAAGACAGGGGGGGAACACTGAAGCTTTCTTT. Together with reference TRBV9 and TRBJ1-1, the CDR3 gives the full variable domain: DSGVTQTPKHLITATGQRVTLRCSPRSGDLSVYWYQQSLDQGLQFLIQYYNGEERAKGNILERFSAQQFPDLHSELNLSSLELGDSALYFCASSVRQGGNTEAFFGQGTRLTVV.

The rearrangement links TRBV6-5 to TRBJ1-1; D is unresolved. Looked up from germline, CDR1 is MNHEY and CDR2 is SVGAGI. The CDR3 extends over 15 amino acids. Trimming took off 3 bases at V and 1 base at J, with 12 bases between the two ends. The CDR3 spells CASSYSGRGNTEAFF. The CDR3 DNA reads TGTGCCAGCAGTTATTCCGGGAGAGGGAACACTGAAGCTTTCTTT.

The chain carries TRBV28 and TRBJ1-1, with D possibly being TRBD1 (6 bases). Germline V gives CDR1 MDHEN, CDR2 SYDVKM. V shed 2 bases and J shed 5 bases, with 12 bases lying between them. CDR3 length: 14 amino acids. CDR3 DNA sequence: TGTGCCAGCAGTTTAGGCAGGGGTGGGACTGAAGCTTTCTTT. Translating it yields CASSLGRGGTEAFF. The full variable domain, rest sourced from reference TRBV28 and TRBJ1-1, is DVKVTQSSRYLVKRTGEKVFLECVQDMDHENMFWYRQDPGLGLRLIYFSYDVKMKEKGDIPEGYSVSREKKERFSLILESASTNQTSMYLCASSLGRGGTEAFFGQGTRLTVV.

This chain joins TRBV7-8 and TRBJ2-4, with TRBD2 identical over 7 bases. This CDR3 comprises 15 residues. Unmatched junction bases numbered 3, after V lost 1 base and J lost 3 bases. The V gene's germline CDR1 is SGHVS and CDR2 FQNEAQ. In DNA, the CDR3 is TGTGCCAGCAGCTTAGTAGCGGGTCACAAAAACATTCAGTACTTC. Amino acids: CASSLVAGHKNIQYF. Full variable domain (outside the CDR3, taken from reference TRBV7-8 and TRBJ2-4): GAGVSQSPRYKVAKRGQDVALRCDPISGHVSLFWYQQALGQGPEFLTYFQNEAQLDKSGLPSDRFFAERPEGSVSTLKIQRTQQEDSAVYLCASSLVAGHKNIQYFGAGTRLSVL.

The chain combines TRBV19 with TRBJ2-1; TRBD2 aligns across 12 bases. Germline V gene sequence: CDR1 LNHDA, CDR2 SQIVND (reference sequence). This CDR3 has 16 residues. Trimming removed 5 bases from V and 6 bases from J; junction bases left unmatched: 8. This CDR3 reads CASSGLAGGPPNEQFF. For the CDR3, the DNA is TGTGCCAGTAGTGGTCTAGCGGGGGGGCCACCCAATGAGCAGTTCTTC.

This rearrangement joins TRBV28 to TRBJ1-3; D uncertain. CDR1 is MDHEN, CDR2 SYDVKM, per germline. The CDR3 is made up of 12 amino acids. V dropped 6 bases and J dropped 4 bases, with 7 bases sitting between them. CDR3 residues: CASREKGNTIYF. The CDR3 DNA reads as TGTGCCAGCAGGGAGAAGGGAAACACCATATATTTT. The variable domain in full, completed from reference TRBV28 and TRBJ1-3, reads DVKVTQSSRYLVKRTGEKVFLECVQDMDHENMFWYRQDPGLGLRLIYFSYDVKMKEKGDIPEGYSVSREKKERFSLILESASTNQTSMYLCASREKGNTIYFGEGSWLTVV.

The J gene is TRBJ2-1, the V gene TRBV18; 10 nucleotides align to TRBD2. The V gene end was trimmed by 6 bases and the J gene end by 6 bases; junction bases not matched to a gene: 11. The CDR3 length is 16 residues. Germline CDR1 and CDR2: KGHSH and LQKENI. CDR3 region: CASSLATSGTGNEQFF. The CDR3 nucleotides are TGTGCCAGCTCCCTCGCAACTAGCGGGACAGGCAATGAGCAGTTCTTC.

This clone was seen once. The chain joins TRBV14 to TRBJ2-5; D gene ambiguous. CDR1 is SGHDN, CDR2 FVKESK, per germline. This CDR3 spans 15 amino acids. With 8 bases removed from V and 5 bases from J, the gap between germline ends came to 21 bases. The CDR3 loop is CASSVVLAGSETQYF. In DNA form, the CDR3 reads TGTGCCAGCTCGGTCGTCTTAGCCGGGTCGGAGACCCAGTACTTC.

Only a few counts were recorded for this clone. V usage is TRBV3-1 (or the pseudogene TRBV3-2) and J usage is TRBJ1-1; no reliable D call. The CDR3 is 15 amino acids. Germline CDR1 and CDR2: LGHDT and YNNKEL (reference sequence). The V end was cut by 3 bases, the J end by 4 bases, with 15 bases between. The CDR3 region has the DNA TGTGCCAGCAGCCAGACGCAGGCAGGAGGCACTGAAGCTTTCTTT. Amino acids: CASSQTQAGGTEAFF.

This clone has only a few counts. This chain joins TRBV2 and TRBJ2-2; the D gene is possibly TRBD2 (5 bases). Deletions cut 8 bases from V and 0 bases from J, with 10 bases between. The length of the CDR3 is 14 residues. Per the germline V gene, CDR1 is SNHLY and CDR2 is FYNNEI. Written as DNA, the CDR3 is TGTGCCAGCGTCCCTAGCTCGAACACCGGGGAGCTGTTTTTT. Protein: CASVPSSNTGELFF. The full variable domain, its missing parts supplied by reference TRBV2 and TRBJ2-2, is EPEVTQTPSHQVTQMGQEVILRCVPISNHLYFYWYRQILGQKVEFLVSFYNNEISEKSEIFDDQFSVERPDGSNFTLKIRSTKLEDSAMYFCASVPSSNTGELFFGEGSRLTVL.

The chain combines TRBV6-5 with TRBJ1-2; tentative D call: TRBD1 (6 bases). The V gene lost 0 bases and the J gene lost 4 bases, with 6 bases spanning the gap. This CDR3 has 13 amino acids. Per the germline V gene, CDR1 is MNHEY and CDR2 is SVGAGI. The CDR3 reads CASSYSGGYGYTF. The CDR3 DNA reads TGTGCCAGCAGTTACTCAGGGGGCTATGGCTACACCTTC.

The chain carries TRBV5-1 and TRBJ2-7; 7 bases match TRBD1. V shed 4 bases and J 1 base; nucleotides not matched to a gene: 5. This CDR3 has 14 amino acids. Per the germline V gene, CDR1 is SGHRS and CDR2 is YFSETQ. CDR3 coding DNA: TGCGCCAGCAGCCCGAGACAGGGTTCCTACGAGCAGTACTTC. This sequence encodes CASSPRQGSYEQYF.

As DNA, the CDR3 is TGTGCCAGCAGTCCTACCTTGGGGGGGGCGGAACAGCCCCAGCATTTT. This codes for CASSPTLGGAEQPQHF. The rearrangement joins TRBV6-6 to TRBJ1-5; maybe TRBD1 (6 bases). Germline lookup yields CDR1 MNHNY and CDR2 SVGAGI (reference sequence). The CDR3 sequence is 16 residues long. V lost 5 bases to trimming and J lost 7 bases, with 21 bases between them.